Below, 9 T cell receptor beta chains from the same sample are listed, as sequenced in a study of Ad26.COV2.S vaccination and SARS-CoV-2 variants. Sequenced by immunoSEQ multiplex PCR; TCRdb stores in-frame clones only, minus some. The sample carries under 500,000 clones, about 92% recorded once. The sample's treatment: over 15 received Ad26.COV2.S at low or high dose, single or two shots; 5 received placebo; per-sample allocation not given. Each sample was drawn 63 days after the first injection (of vaccine or placebo). The input for sequencing was peripheral blood, taken in a trial of Ad26.COV2.S vaccine versus placebo. The receptors come from a person aged 18-65 years who received the Ad26.COV2.S COVID-19 vaccine or a placebo.

This clone was observed a few times. The chain links TRBV5-8 to TRBJ2-2; perhaps TRBD1 as D (6 bases). Per the germline V gene, CDR1 is SGHTS and CDR2 is YDEGEE. V gave up 4 bases and J gave up 3 bases, with 13 bases separating them. This CDR3 has 15 amino acids. CDR3 nucleotides: TGTGCCAGCAGCCCGTCCGACAGGTACACCGGGGAGCTGTTTTTT. The encoded protein is CASSPSDRYTGELFF.

The chain combines TRBV2 with TRBJ2-3, with D perhaps TRBD2 (6 bases). This CDR3 contains 14 residues. V was pared by 6 bases and J by 1 base, with 11 bases between. Germline V lookup: CDR1 SNHLY, CDR2 FYNNEI. The CDR3 protein is CASRRLGGTDTQYF. The DNA for the CDR3 is TGTGCCAGCAGACGACTAGGGGGCACAGATACGCAGTATTTT.

The chain's CDR3 is CASSLVFDNEQFF. The CDR3 bases are TGTGCCAGCAGTTTAGTTTTCGACAATGAGCAGTTCTTC. The V and J genes are TRBV12-3 or TRBV12-4 and TRBJ2-1; no definite D call. Trimming removed 1 base at V and 5 bases at J, with 6 bases between. The CDR3 has 13 residues.

The chain employs TRBV7-2 and TRBJ2-3; weak D call: TRBD2 (6 bases). V was shortened by 0 bases and J by 1 base, with 23 bases between the two germline ends. The CDR3 runs 20 residues. Looked up from germline, CDR1 is SGHTA and CDR2 is FQGNSA. The CDR3 here is CASSLAQGSWRGERTDTQYF. DNA of the CDR3: TGTGCCAGCAGCTTAGCTCAGGGTTCATGGCGGGGTGAGCGCACAGATACGCAGTATTTT. Filled out from reference TRBV7-2 and TRBJ2-3, the complete variable domain reads GAGVSQSPSNKVTEKGKDVELRCDPISGHTALYWYRQSLGQGLEFLIYFQGNSAPDKSGLPSDRFSAERTGGSVSTLTIQRTQQEDSAVYLCASSLAQGSWRGERTDTQYFGPGTRLTVL.

The chain employs TRBV15 and TRBJ2-5, with a weak D call TRBD2 (7 bases). Germline V gene sequence: CDR1 LNHNV, CDR2 YYDKDF (reference sequence). This CDR3 region has 16 residues. V was trimmed by 0 bases and J by 5 bases, leaving 16 bases between them. For the CDR3, the DNA is TGTGCCACCAGCAGAGAGAGGCGGGGGCCGCGGGAGACCCAGTACTTC. Protein product: CATSRERRGPRETQYF.

V gene TRBV27 combines with J gene TRBJ2-5; D call uncertain. The CDR3 contains 12 residues. V lost 0 bases, J lost 4 bases, and 3 bases lay in between. The germline CDR1 and CDR2 sequences are MNHEY and SMNVEV (reference sequence). The CDR3 nucleotides read TGTGCCAGCAGTTTATCCGGAGAGACCCAGTACTTC. Encoded protein: CASSLSGETQYF.

V and J are TRBV12-3 or TRBV12-4 and TRBJ2-2, with a tentative D call TRBD2 (6 bases). The V end was cut by 5 bases, the J end by 4 bases, with 8 bases between. The CDR3 covers 13 residues. The CDR3 protein is CASSVSGTGELFF. CDR3 coding DNA: TGTGCCAGCAGTGTTAGCGGCACCGGGGAGCTGTTTTTT.

The V gene is TRBV5-1, the J gene TRBJ2-6; D possibly corresponds to TRBD2 (5 bases). Germline values: CDR1 SGHRS, CDR2 YFSETQ. The CDR3 length is 18 residues. The V and J ends lost 5 bases and 3 bases respectively, with 21 bases between them. CDR3 DNA: TGCGCCAGCAGGACCGCGGGCAGTTCATCTCTTGGGGCCAACGTCCTGACTTTC. This translates into CASRTAGSSSLGANVLTF.

This sequence joins TRBV19 and TRBJ1-2; 7 bases match TRBD1. The trim removed 6 bases at V and 6 bases at J, leaving 10 bases unmatched. Germline V gene data show CDR1 as LNHDA and CDR2 as SQIVND (reference sequence). The CDR3 is 14 amino acids. The CDR3 DNA is TGTGCCAGTAGCAGGGGTGGGGACAGTCATGGCTACACCTTC. It is translated as CASSRGGDSHGYTF.